This T cell receptor (beta chain) was recovered during a study of esophageal squamous cell carcinoma under preoperative chemotherapy. Study-wide results and limits: Chemotherapy was followed by significantly higher TCR diversity in peripheral T cells only, not tumor-infiltrating lymphocytes. After treatment, tumor-infiltrating lymphocytes apparently came partly from blood T cells.

As to this clonotype: Its antigen is not identified.

TCRdb redid the calling of the PCR reads with MiXCR, one entry per CDR3 protein. This sample has about 16,000 distinct CDR3 sequences; approximately 48% occur once, and the top ten carry approximately 31%. Time point indicated: before preoperative PTX-NDP chemotherapy. Paclitaxel-nedaplatin chemotherapy was given to patients ahead of their surgery. Germline assignment: CDR1 SSHAT and CDR2 FNYEAQ (reference sequence). This CDR3 is built from 14 residues. The rearrangement links TRBV7-7 to TRBJ2-1; TRBD1 agrees at 9 bases. The DNA end favors TRBJ2-7, so the J call may be wrong. The biological material was taken from a patient given preoperative chemotherapy. The receptor was derived from a human donor with esophageal squamous cell carcinoma. The donor label of this sample is uncertain. The CDR3 DNA reads as TGTGCCAGCAGCTTGGGGACAGGGCTCTCCGAGCAGTACTTC. Translating gives CASSLGTGLSEQYF.